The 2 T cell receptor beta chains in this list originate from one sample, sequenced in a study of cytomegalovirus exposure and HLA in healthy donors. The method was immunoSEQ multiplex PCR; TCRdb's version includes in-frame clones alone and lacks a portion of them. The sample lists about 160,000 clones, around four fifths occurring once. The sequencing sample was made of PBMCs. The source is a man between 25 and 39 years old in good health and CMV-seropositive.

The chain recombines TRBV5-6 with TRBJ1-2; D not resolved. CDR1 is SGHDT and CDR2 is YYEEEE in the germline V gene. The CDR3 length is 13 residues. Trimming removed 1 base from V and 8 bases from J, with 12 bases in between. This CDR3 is CASSLFAGGGYTF. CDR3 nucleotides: TGTGCCAGCAGCTTGTTTGCGGGCGGCGGCTACACCTTC.

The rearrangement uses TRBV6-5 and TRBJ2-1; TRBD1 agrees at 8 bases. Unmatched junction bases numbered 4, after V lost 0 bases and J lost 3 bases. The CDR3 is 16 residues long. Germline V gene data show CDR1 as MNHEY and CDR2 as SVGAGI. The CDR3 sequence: CASSYSGTGSYNEQFF. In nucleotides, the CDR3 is TGTGCCAGCAGTTACTCCGGGACAGGAAGCTACAATGAGCAGTTCTTC.